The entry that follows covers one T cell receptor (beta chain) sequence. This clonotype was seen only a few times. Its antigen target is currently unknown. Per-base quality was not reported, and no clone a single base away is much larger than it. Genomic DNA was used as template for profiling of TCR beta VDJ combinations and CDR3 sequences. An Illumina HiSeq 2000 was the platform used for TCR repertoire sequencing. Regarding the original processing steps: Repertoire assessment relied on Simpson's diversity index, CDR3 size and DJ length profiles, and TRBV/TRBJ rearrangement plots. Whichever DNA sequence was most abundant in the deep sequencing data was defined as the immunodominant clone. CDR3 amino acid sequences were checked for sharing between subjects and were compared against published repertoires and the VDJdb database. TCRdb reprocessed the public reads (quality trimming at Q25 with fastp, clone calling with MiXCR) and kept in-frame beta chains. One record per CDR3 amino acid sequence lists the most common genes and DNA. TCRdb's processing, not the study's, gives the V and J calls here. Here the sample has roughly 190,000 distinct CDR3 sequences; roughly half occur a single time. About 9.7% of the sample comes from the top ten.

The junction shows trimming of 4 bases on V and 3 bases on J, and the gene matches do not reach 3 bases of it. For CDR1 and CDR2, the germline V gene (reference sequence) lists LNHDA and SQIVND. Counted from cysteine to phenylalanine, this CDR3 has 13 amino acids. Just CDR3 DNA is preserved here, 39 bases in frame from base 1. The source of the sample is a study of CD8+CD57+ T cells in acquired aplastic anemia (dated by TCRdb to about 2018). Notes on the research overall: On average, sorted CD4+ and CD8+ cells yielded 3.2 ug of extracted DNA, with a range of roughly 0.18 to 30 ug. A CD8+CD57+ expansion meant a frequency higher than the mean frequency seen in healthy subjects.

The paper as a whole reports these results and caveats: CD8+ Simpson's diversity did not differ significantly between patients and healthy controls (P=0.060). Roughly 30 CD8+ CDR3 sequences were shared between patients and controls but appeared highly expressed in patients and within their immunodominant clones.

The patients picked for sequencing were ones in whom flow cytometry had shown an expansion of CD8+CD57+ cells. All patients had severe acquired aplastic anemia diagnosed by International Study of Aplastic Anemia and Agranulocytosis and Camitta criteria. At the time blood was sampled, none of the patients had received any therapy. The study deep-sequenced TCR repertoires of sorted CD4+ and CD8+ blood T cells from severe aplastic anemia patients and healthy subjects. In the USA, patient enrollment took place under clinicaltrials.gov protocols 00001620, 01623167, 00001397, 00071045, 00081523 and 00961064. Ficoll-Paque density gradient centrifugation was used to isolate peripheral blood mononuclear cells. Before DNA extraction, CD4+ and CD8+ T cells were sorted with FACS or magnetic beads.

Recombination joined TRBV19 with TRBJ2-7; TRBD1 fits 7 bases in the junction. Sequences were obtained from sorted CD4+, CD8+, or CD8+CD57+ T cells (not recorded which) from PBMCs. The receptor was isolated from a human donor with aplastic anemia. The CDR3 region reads CASSRQGDYEQYF. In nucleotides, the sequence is TGTGCCAGTAGTAGGCAGGGGGACTACGAGCAGTACTTC.